Shown below are 24 T cell receptor beta chains from a single sample sequenced in a study of cytomegalovirus exposure and HLA in healthy donors. Primers included in the PCR were 60 Vbeta and 13 Jbeta primers. TCRdb keeps only in-frame clones here, not all; method: immunoSEQ multiplex PCR. The data hold 150,000 to 200,000 clones, with 80% observed a single time. Material for sequencing was PBMCs. The receptor set was obtained from a boy between 10 and 17 years old in good health and CMV-seronegative.

The CDR3 region has the DNA TGCAGCGTTGAAGCCGGACAGGGTTATTCAGCTTTCTTT. Its protein product is CSVEAGQGYSAFF. This sequence joins TRBV29-1 and TRBJ1-1, with 8 bases aligning to TRBD1. After removal of 1 base from V and 10 bases from J, the junction contained 8 bases not matched to a gene. This CDR3 spans 13 amino acids. From germline, CDR1 is SQVTM and CDR2 ANQGSEA.

The V call is TRBV7-9, the J call TRBJ1-4; D is uncertain. The CDR3 runs 15 residues. Germline CDR1 SEHNR, CDR2 FQNEAQ (reference sequence). V was cut by 1 base and J by 2 bases, with 8 bases left in between. The CDR3 spells CASSLVGSTNEKLFF. The CDR3 nucleotides are TGTGCCAGCAGCTTAGTCGGGAGCACTAATGAAAAACTGTTTTTT.

The V and J genes are TRBV7-2 and TRBJ2-3, with TRBD1 identical over 8 bases. The germline V gene encodes CDR1 SGHTA and CDR2 FQGNSA. The junction had 6 bases not matched to a gene; V was cut back by 1 base and J by 0 bases. CDR3 length: 17 amino acids. CDR3 in amino acids: CASSLGTGSFSTDTQYF. CDR3 bases: TGTGCCAGCAGCTTAGGGACAGGGTCCTTCAGCACAGATACGCAGTATTTT.

This rearrangement joins TRBV10-3 to TRBJ1-2; 8 bases are shared with TRBD1. The germline gives CDR1 ENHRY, CDR2 SYGVKD. This CDR3 region has 14 residues. The V and J ends lost 4 bases and 6 bases, in that order; junction bases with no gene match: 7. The CDR3 protein is CAISAGQGWDGYTF. Written as DNA, the CDR3 is TGTGCCATCAGTGCCGGACAGGGTTGGGATGGCTACACCTTC.

V usage is TRBV7-9 and J usage is TRBJ1-1; 7 nucleotides line up with TRBD1. Losses at the gene ends were 5 bases for V and 3 bases for J; bases not matched to a gene: 6. Germline assignment: CDR1 SEHNR and CDR2 FQNEAQ (reference sequence). The CDR3 spans 14 residues. CDR3: CASSPQGVDTEAFF. For the CDR3, the DNA is TGTGCCAGCAGCCCTCAGGGGGTTGACACTGAAGCTTTCTTT.

The chain has TRBV7-2 and TRBJ1-5; 7 bases are a match to TRBD1. The CDR3 is made up of 15 amino acids. J was trimmed by 5 bases and V by 5 bases; bases with no gene match: 9. The germline gives CDR1 SGHTA, CDR2 FQGNSA. DNA of the CDR3: TGTGCCAGCAGCCCTCAAACAGGGGTGGATCAGCCCCAGCATTTT. It specifies CASSPQTGVDQPQHF.

The chain uses TRBV29-1 and TRBJ1-3; D is unresolved. The CDR3 has 13 residues. V lost 4 bases and J 0 bases, leaving 7 bases between the germline ends. Germline V gene data show CDR1 as SQVTM and CDR2 as ANQGSEA. CDR3 residues: CSVAPLSGNTIYF. CDR3 sequence (DNA): TGCAGCGTTGCTCCACTCTCTGGAAACACCATATATTTT.

With regard to this clone: A read error may account for a junction end that differs from germline. The chain couples TRBV9 to TRBJ1-2; maybe TRBD1 (6 bases). The CDR3 extends over 12 amino acids. Germline assignment: CDR1 SGDLS and CDR2 YYNGEE. The DNA of the CDR3 is TGTGCCAGCAGCGTAGAACAGGGCCCCGTCCGTTTC. It codes for CASSVEQGPVRF.

This chain connects TRBV10-3 to TRBJ2-7; D unresolved. V was cut by 0 bases and J by 5 bases, with 8 bases left in between. The CDR3 sequence is 13 residues long. CDR1 and CDR2 (germline): ENHRY, SYGVKD. The CDR3 bases are TGTGCCATCAGTGAGTCGTCGGTCGACGAGCAGTACTTC. It is translated as CAISESSVDEQYF.

This chain links TRBV5-1 with TRBJ1-2; D ambiguous. The CDR3 loop spans 17 amino acids. The germline V gene encodes CDR1 SGHRS and CDR2 YFSETQ. V lost 4 bases and J 0 bases, leaving 19 bases between the germline ends. CDR3 protein: CASSPPGIKQTNYGYTF. The DNA for the CDR3 is TGCGCCAGCAGCCCCCCCGGGATAAAACAGACTAACTATGGCTACACCTTC.

In its sample, this clone was seen a few times. The V call is TRBV30, the J call TRBJ1-6; weak D call: TRBD1 (5 bases). Trimming took 4 bases from V and 10 from J, leaving 14 bases between them. The CDR3 is 13 residues long. CDR1 GTSNPN and CDR2 SVGIG come from the germline V gene (reference sequence). This chain's CDR3 is CAWTGINASPLHF. The CDR3 DNA reads TGTGCCTGGACAGGGATCAACGCCTCACCCCTCCACTTT.

The V and J genes are TRBV10-3 and TRBJ1-4; D uncertain. This CDR3 has 13 residues. Trimming shortened V by 6 bases and J by 3 bases, and 8 bases separated the two germline ends. CDR1 is ENHRY, CDR2 SYGVKD, per germline. The CDR3 DNA is TGTGCCATCAGGGCAGCGCCTAATGAAAAACTGTTTTTT. The encoded protein is CAIRAAPNEKLFF.

This clone was seen a single time. The CDR3 ends on some other residue instead of the conserved phenylalanine or tryptophan, so this is likely a read error. The chain uses TRBV30 and TRBJ1-2; a weak D match, TRBD1 (5 bases). The CDR3 spans 15 residues. Germline V lookup: CDR1 GTSNPN, CDR2 SVGIG (reference sequence). Trimming removed 2 bases at V and 8 bases at J, with 21 bases between. The CDR3 here is CAWSTTTAGFGGYTL. The DNA for the CDR3 is TGTGCCTGGAGTACCACCACGGCAGGGTTCGGCGGCTACACCCTC.

This sequence joins TRBV2 and TRBJ1-5; 10 bases align to TRBD1. V was clipped by 7 bases and J by 4 bases; unmatched bases: 4. The CDR3 loop spans 14 amino acids. The germline V gene encodes CDR1 SNHLY and CDR2 FYNNEI. The CDR3: CASNQDRGNQPQHF. The CDR3, as DNA: TGTGCCAGCAATCAGGACAGGGGGAATCAGCCCCAGCATTTT.

V and J are TRBV30 and TRBJ1-5; 11 nucleotides match TRBD1. CDR3 length: 14 amino acids. The trim removed 3 bases at V and 5 bases at J, leaving 3 bases unmatched. The germline CDR1 and CDR2 sequences are GTSNPN and SVGIG (reference sequence). The CDR3 loop is CAWRGTGGHQPQHF. In nucleotides, the CDR3 is TGTGCCTGGAGAGGGACAGGGGGACATCAGCCCCAGCATTTT.

The rearrangement uses TRBV11-2 and TRBJ2-3; D gene unclear. The CDR3 is 13 amino acids. Germline CDR1 and CDR2: SGHAT and FQNNGV. Trimming left V 5 bases short and J 2 bases short, with 8 bases between. DNA for the CDR3: TGTGCCAGCAGCCACCCTAACACAGATACGCAGTATTTT. Amino acids: CASSHPNTDTQYF.

This clone came up a few times. This sequence joins TRBV4-2 and TRBJ2-5, with D possibly being TRBD1 (5 bases). V gave up 1 base and J gave up 4 bases, with 16 bases separating them. Germline V CDR1 and CDR2: LGHNA, YNFKEQ. This CDR3 comprises 16 residues. The CDR3 coding sequence is TGTGCCAGCAGCCAAGTAGGGGTTTCGTCCCTAGAGACCCAGTACTTC. This translates into CASSQVGVSSLETQYF.

The V call is TRBV10-3, the J call TRBJ2-5; 8 bases fit TRBD2. V trimming: 3 bases; J trimming: 4 bases; junction bases outside the gene matches: 10. The CDR3 runs to 16 residues. Germline loops: CDR1 ENHRY, CDR2 SYGVKD. The CDR3 DNA sequence: TGTGCCATCAGTGAATTCGGCGGGGGGCGGCCAGAGACCCAGTACTTC. This gives the protein CAISEFGGGRPETQYF.

This chain joins TRBV19 and TRBJ2-5; 9 nucleotides line up with TRBD1. Germline values: CDR1 LNHDA, CDR2 SQIVND (reference sequence). V lost 6 bases and J lost 2; bases outside the gene matches: 7. The CDR3 has 15 amino acids. The CDR3 loop reads CASRETGTGQETQYF. The CDR3 DNA sequence: TGTGCCAGTAGAGAGACCGGGACAGGGCAAGAGACCCAGTACTTC. Full variable domain (outside the CDR3, taken from reference TRBV19 and TRBJ2-5): DGGITQSPKYLFRKEGQNVTLSCEQNLNHDAMYWYRQDPGQGLRLIYYSQIVNDFQKGDIAEGYSVSREKKESFPLTVTSAQKNPTAFYLCASRETGTGQETQYFGPGTRLLVL.

This clone was recorded a few times. V usage is TRBV1 and J usage is TRBJ1-1. TRBV1 is recorded as a pseudogene. The CDR3 runs to 12 residues. This chain's CDR3 is CTSSQDPVRAFF. In DNA, the CDR3 is TGCACCAGCAGCCAAGATCCCGTGAGGGCTTTCTTT.

Details on this clone: In the same sample, other DNA sequences code for this CDR3. The chain uses TRBV5-1 and TRBJ2-1; 11 positions agree with TRBD2. Germline lookup yields CDR1 SGHRS and CDR2 YFSETQ. The ends lost 0 bases at V and 5 bases at J; junction bases unmatched: 1. This CDR3 contains 15 residues. The CDR3 sequence is CASSLGLAGNNEQFF. The CDR3 nucleotides are TGCGCCAGCAGCTTGGGACTAGCGGGAAACAATGAGCAGTTCTTC.

This clone has just one count. The CDR3 DNA is TGTGCCAGCACCTTAACGGGGTCTAGCGGGGAGCTGTTTTTT. Translation gives CASTLTGSSGELFF. The genes are TRBV6-6 and TRBJ2-2; tentative D call: TRBD2 (5 bases). Germline CDR1 reads MNHNY; CDR2 reads SVGAGI (reference sequence). The CDR3 has 14 amino acids. V shed 7 bases and J shed 7 bases, with 16 bases lying between them.

This clone was seen a handful of times. CDR3 sequence (DNA): TGTGCCACCAGCAGAGATTGGGGAGGAGATGAGCAGTTCTTC. It is translated as CATSRDWGGDEQFF. The rearrangement links TRBV15 to TRBJ2-1, with TRBD2 as a possible D gene (6 bases). This CDR3 comprises 14 residues. The V gene lost 0 bases and the J gene lost 8 bases, with 11 bases spanning the gap. Germline V gene data show CDR1 as LNHNV and CDR2 as YYDKDF (reference sequence).

This rearrangement joins TRBV30 to TRBJ2-5; TRBD1 aligns across 10 bases. Germline loops: CDR1 GTSNPN, CDR2 SVGIG (reference sequence). The trim removed 5 bases at V and 7 bases at J, leaving 7 bases unmatched. This CDR3 spans 13 amino acids. In DNA form, the CDR3 reads TGTGCCTGGCGACAGGGGGCCTGGGGGACCCAGTACTTC. This sequence encodes CAWRQGAWGTQYF.